This T cell receptor beta chain is from a study of T cell changes during pregnancy in multiple sclerosis. The data were produced by immunoSEQ multiplex PCR, yet TCRdb's version contains in-frame clones alone and is incomplete. The sample lists 90,000 to 120,000 clones, approximately 93% occurring once. V dropped 10 bases and J dropped 5 bases, with 20 bases sitting between them. Germline CDR1 reads LNHDA; CDR2 reads SQIVND (reference sequence). The CDR3 has 15 amino acids. V and J are TRBV19 and TRBJ2-2; maybe TRBD1 (5 bases). The sample was peripheral blood, taken after pregnancy. The receptor was derived from a female donor with multiple sclerosis, enrolled in a pregnancy study. The CDR3 sequence: CATGSGQGETGELFF. The CDR3 DNA reads as TGTGCCACCGGCTCCGGGCAGGGTGAGACCGGGGAGCTGTTTTTT.